The TCR beta chain described here comes from a study of vaccination and CD4 T cells after COVID-19. Findings of the study overall: The authors identified 304 of 307 vaccine-specific clones in convalescent patients as spike mono-reactive.

Treatment meaning: approximately nine-day PBMC culture with coronavirus spike peptide pools or control peptides (ViraFEST assay). The assay that was used to sequence DNA from cultured CD4+ T cells was the Oncomine TCR Beta short-read assay. TCRdb re-called the PCR reads through MiXCR, storing one row per CDR3 protein. This sample carries some 15,000 distinct CDR3 sequences, about 50% of them seen once, and the ten largest clones take about an eighth. Germline values: CDR1 SSHAT, CDR2 FNYEAQ (reference sequence). The V end lost 5 bases, the J end lost 5 bases, and 10 bases lay between the germline ends. CDR3 length: 13 residues. A note on this clonotype: Its specificity is unknown.

The chain employs TRBV7-7 and TRBJ2-1; possible D gene TRBD1, 6 bases. The TCR sequence derives from a human donor who had recovered from COVID-19. The sample comprised CD4+ T cells from blood, cultured in vitro. The CDR3, as DNA: TGTGCCAGCAGCGTGGACAGACACAATGAGCAGTTCTTC. It translates to CASSVDRHNEQFF.